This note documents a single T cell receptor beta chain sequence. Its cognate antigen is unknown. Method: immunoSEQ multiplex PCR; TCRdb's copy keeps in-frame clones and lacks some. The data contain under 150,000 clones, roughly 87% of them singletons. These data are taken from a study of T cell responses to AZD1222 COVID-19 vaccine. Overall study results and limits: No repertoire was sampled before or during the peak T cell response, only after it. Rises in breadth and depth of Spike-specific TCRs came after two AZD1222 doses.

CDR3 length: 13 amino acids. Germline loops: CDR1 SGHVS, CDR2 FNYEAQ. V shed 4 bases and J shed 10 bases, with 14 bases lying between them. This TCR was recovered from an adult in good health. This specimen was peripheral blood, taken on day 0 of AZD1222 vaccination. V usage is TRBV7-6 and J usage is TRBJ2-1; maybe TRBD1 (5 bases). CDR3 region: CASSSLGAPEQFF. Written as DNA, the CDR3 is TGTGCCAGCAGCTCTCTTGGGGCACCAGAGCAGTTCTTC.